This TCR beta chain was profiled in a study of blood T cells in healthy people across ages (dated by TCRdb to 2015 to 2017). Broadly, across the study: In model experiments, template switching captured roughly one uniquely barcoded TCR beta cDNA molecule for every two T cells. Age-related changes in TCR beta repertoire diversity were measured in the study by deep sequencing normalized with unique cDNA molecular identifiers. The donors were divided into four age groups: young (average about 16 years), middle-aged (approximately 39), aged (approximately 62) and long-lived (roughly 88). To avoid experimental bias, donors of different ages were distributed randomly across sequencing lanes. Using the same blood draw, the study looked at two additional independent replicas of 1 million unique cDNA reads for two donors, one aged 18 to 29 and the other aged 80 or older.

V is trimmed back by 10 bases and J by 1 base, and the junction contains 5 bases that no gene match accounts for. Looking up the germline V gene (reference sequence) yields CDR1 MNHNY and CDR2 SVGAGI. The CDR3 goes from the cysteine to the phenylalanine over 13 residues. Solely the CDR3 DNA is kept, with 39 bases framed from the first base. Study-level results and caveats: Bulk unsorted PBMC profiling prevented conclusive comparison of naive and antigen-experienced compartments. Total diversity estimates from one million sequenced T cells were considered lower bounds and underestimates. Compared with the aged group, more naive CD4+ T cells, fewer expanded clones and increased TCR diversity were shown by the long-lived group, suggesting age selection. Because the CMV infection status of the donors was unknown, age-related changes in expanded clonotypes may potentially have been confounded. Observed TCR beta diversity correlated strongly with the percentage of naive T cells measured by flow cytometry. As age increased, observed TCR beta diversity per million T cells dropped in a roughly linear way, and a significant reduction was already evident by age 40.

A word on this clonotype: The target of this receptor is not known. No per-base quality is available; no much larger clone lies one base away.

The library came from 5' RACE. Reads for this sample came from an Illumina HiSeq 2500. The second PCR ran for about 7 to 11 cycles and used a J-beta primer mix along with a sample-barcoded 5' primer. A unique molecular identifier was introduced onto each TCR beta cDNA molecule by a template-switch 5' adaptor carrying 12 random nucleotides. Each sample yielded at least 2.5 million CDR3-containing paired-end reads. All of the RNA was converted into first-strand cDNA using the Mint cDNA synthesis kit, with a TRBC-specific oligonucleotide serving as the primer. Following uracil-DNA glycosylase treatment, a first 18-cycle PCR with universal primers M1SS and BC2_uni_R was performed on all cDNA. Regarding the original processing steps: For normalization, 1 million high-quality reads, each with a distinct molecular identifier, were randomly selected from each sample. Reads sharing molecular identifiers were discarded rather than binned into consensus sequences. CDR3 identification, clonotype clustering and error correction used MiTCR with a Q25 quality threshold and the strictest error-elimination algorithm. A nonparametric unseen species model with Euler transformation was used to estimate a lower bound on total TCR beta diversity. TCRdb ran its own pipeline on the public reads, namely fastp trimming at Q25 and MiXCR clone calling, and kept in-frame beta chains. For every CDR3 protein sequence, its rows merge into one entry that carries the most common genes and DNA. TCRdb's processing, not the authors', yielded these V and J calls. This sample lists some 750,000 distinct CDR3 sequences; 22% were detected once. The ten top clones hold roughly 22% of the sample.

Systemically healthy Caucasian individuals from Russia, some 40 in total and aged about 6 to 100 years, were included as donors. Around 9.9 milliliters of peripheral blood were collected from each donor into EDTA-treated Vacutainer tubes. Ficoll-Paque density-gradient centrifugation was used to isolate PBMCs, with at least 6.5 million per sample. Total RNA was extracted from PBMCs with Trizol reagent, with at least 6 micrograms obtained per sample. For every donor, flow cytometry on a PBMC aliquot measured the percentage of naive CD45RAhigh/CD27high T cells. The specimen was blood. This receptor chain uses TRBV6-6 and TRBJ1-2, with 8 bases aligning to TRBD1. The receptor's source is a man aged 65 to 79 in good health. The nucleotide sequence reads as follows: TGTGCCACCACAGGGGGAGTTAACTATGGCTACACCTTC. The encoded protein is CATTGGVNYGYTF.